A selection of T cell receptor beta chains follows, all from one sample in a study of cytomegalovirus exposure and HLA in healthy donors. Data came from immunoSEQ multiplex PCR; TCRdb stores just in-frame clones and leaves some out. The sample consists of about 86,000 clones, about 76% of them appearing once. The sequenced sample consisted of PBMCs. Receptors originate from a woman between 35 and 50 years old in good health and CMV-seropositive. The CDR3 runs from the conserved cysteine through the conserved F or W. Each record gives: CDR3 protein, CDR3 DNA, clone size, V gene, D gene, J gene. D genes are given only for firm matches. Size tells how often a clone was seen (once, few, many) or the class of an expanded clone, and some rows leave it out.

CASSSQTGEETQYF	TGTGCCAGCAGCAGCCAGACAGGGGAAGAGACCCAGTACTTC	few	TRBV5-4	TRBD1	TRBJ2-5
CASSGPNTEAFF	TGTGCCAGCTCGGGTCCGAACACTGAAGCTTTCTTT	few	TRBV6-5	NA	TRBJ1-1
CASSLVRTMNTEAFF	TGTGCCAGCAGCTTAGTTCGCACTATGAACACTGAAGCTTTCTTT	NA	TRBV11-2	NA	TRBJ1-1
CASSLAGSVYEQYF	TGCGCCAGCAGCTTGGCAGGGTCTGTCTACGAGCAGTACTTC	NA	TRBV5-1	NA	TRBJ2-7
CASTSGGFYEQYF	TGTGCCAGCACCTCAGGGGGTTTCTACGAGCAGTACTTC	few	TRBV28	TRBD1	TRBJ2-7
CASSLEIGLLEEGYTF	TGTGCCAGCAGCTTAGAAATTGGTCTCCTCGAGGAGGGCTACACCTTC	NA	TRBV7-6	NA	TRBJ1-2
CASSYSPGEGTDTQYF	TGTGCCAGCAGTTACTCCCCGGGGGAGGGAACAGATACGCAGTATTTT	NA	TRBV6-5	TRBD2	TRBJ2-3
CAISDGQTGTNEKLFF	TGTGCCATCAGTGATGGTCAGACGGGGACTAATGAAAAACTGTTTTTT	NA	TRBV10-3	NA	TRBJ1-4
CASSPRTGQETQYF	TGTGCCAGCAGTCCCCGGACAGGGCAAGAGACCCAGTACTTC	NA	TRBV27	TRBD1	TRBJ2-5
CASSFHSSYEQYF	TGTGCTAGCAGCTTTCACAGCTCCTACGAGCAGTACTTC	NA	TRBV7-7	NA	TRBJ2-7
CASSAEVTAYEQYF	TGTGCCAGCAGCGCTGAGGTTACTGCTTACGAGCAGTACTTC	few	TRBV9	NA	TRBJ2-7
CAILSGYGYTF	TGTGCCATTCTGTCAGGCTATGGCTACACCTTC	NA	TRBV6-5	NA	TRBJ1-2
CASSLDRTFEAFF	TGTGCCAGCAGCTTGGACAGGACCTTTGAAGCTTTCTTT	NA	TRBV5-6	NA	TRBJ1-1
CASREGSGNTIYF	TGTGCCTCCAGGGAGGGCTCTGGAAACACCATATATTTT	NA	TRBV6-5	NA	TRBJ1-3
CASSLGPSNEQYF	TGTGCCAGCAGCTTAGGGCCTTCCAACGAGCAGTACTTC	NA	TRBV7-3	NA	TRBJ2-7
CAWSVSYEQYF	TGTGCCTGGAGTGTAAGCTACGAGCAGTACTTC	NA	TRBV30	NA	TRBJ2-7
CASSLFRQGLRTDTQYF	TGTGCCAGCAGCTTATTCCGACAGGGCCTACGCACAGATACGCAGTATTTT	NA	TRBV7-9	TRBD1	TRBJ2-3
CASSLGGRQRTSVEAFF	TGTGCCAGCAGCTTGGGCGGCCGACAGAGAACCTCCGTGGAAGCTTTCTTT	NA	TRBV5-4	NA	TRBJ1-1
CASSEWAGPSYGYTF	TGTGCCAGCAGTGAATGGGCAGGGCCGAGCTATGGCTACACCTTC	NA	TRBV25-1	NA	TRBJ1-2
CASVYSEGDRAGGPDEQFF	TGCGCCAGCGTATATTCGGAGGGGGATCGAGCGGGAGGGCCCGATGAGCAGTTCTTC	NA	TRBV23-1	TRBD2	TRBJ2-1